The 30 T cell receptor beta chains below all came from one sample that was sequenced in a study of control samples from healthy donors and cancer patients (dated by TCRdb to between 2020 and 2021). Libraries were prepared through the immunoSEQ multiplex PCR assay. Sourced from immuneACCESS, this table was stored by TCRdb with only in-frame sequences that have V and J called. A share of the clones is absent; for the studies checked, an unresolved V gene accounts for under half, and the remainder has no known explanation. This sample gives fewer than 120,000 clones in total; 70% to 90% of them show up just once. The top ten constitute roughly 3.5% of the sample. Sequencing was done on a sample of PBMCs. These receptors all come from a woman aged 55-69 years with lung cancer.

This clone was detected once. Here the CDR3 DNA reads TGCGCCAGCAGCTTGGGGAACAGAGAGACCCAGTACTTC. It encodes CASSLGNRETQYF. This chain connects TRBV5-1 to TRBJ2-5; unclear D gene. Between the trimmed V and J ends, which lost 0 bases and 4 bases, there was a span of 7 bases. Per germline, CDR1 SGHRS and CDR2 YFSETQ. The CDR3 has 13 amino acids.

The CDR3 nucleotides read TGCAGCGTTGATGGTGGAGTCCAGGCCAACACTGAAGCTTTCTTT. This encodes CSVDGGVQANTEAFF. V and J are TRBV29-1 and TRBJ1-1; D unclear. Trimming stripped 3 bases from V and 2 bases from J, with 16 bases between. Germline lookup yields CDR1 SQVTM and CDR2 ANQGSEA. CDR3 length: 15 residues. Drawing the rest from reference TRBV29-1 and TRBJ1-1, the complete variable domain is SAVISQKPSRDICQRGTSLTIQCQVDSQVTMMFWYRQQPGQSLTLIATANQGSEATYESGFVIDKFPISRPNLTFSTLTVSNMSPEDSSIYLCSVDGGVQANTEAFFGQGTRLTVV.

J is TRBJ1-2 and V is TRBV29-1; D is uncertain. Germline CDR1 SQVTM, CDR2 ANQGSEA. CDR3 length: 15 residues. The V end was cut by 7 bases, the J end by 0 bases, with 18 bases between. The CDR3 spells CSAPLTESSNYGYTF. The DNA of the CDR3 is TGCAGCGCTCCACTGACGGAAAGTTCTAACTATGGCTACACCTTC.

The J gene is TRBJ1-1, the V gene TRBV30; 9 bases map to TRBD1. The CDR3 has 17 amino acids. The V gene's germline CDR1 is GTSNPN and CDR2 SVGIG (reference sequence). Trimming took 0 bases from V and 5 from J; bases not matched to a gene: 13. In DNA form, the CDR3 reads TGTGCCTGGAGTGTCTTACCGGGACAGGGAAAGGGTACTGAAGCTTTCTTT. This sequence encodes CAWSVLPGQGKGTEAFF.

The chain joins TRBV9 to TRBJ1-4; no clear D gene. V was cut by 2 bases and J by 1 base, with 3 bases left in between. Per germline, CDR1 SGDLS and CDR2 YYNGEE. CDR3 length: 13 residues. Written as DNA, the CDR3 is TGTGCCAGCAGCGTTAGAACTAATGAAAAACTGTTTTTT. Residues: CASSVRTNEKLFF.

This sequence joins TRBV6-5 and TRBJ2-1, with 8 positions matching TRBD1. V gave up 6 bases and J gave up 6 bases; unmatched junction bases: 10. Germline lookup yields CDR1 MNHEY and CDR2 SVGAGI. This CDR3 is 15 amino acids long. DNA for the CDR3: TGTGCCAGCAGATCGGACAGGGATACGTTCAATGAGCAGTTCTTC. As protein: CASRSDRDTFNEQFF.

V is TRBV9 and J is TRBJ1-4; D is unclear. The germline CDR1 and CDR2 sequences are SGDLS and YYNGEE. V shed 0 bases and J shed 2 bases, with 11 bases lying between them. The CDR3 is 16 residues long. The CDR3 sequence is CASSVGLASTNEKLFF. The CDR3 region has the DNA TGTGCCAGCAGCGTAGGCCTGGCGAGTACTAATGAAAAACTGTTTTTT.

This chain connects TRBV11-3 to TRBJ2-7; D might be TRBD2 (6 bases). The germline V and J ends were trimmed by 5 bases and 3 bases, with 17 bases remaining between them. CDR3 length equals 15 residues. CDR1 is SGHNT, CDR2 YENEEA, per germline. The CDR3 region has the DNA TGTGCCAGCAGCCTAAGCGGACTAAACTACTACGAGCAGTACTTC. It translates to CASSLSGLNYYEQYF.

The table lists this clone with a few counts. The chain has TRBV29-1 and TRBJ1-1, with 8 positions matching TRBD1. Looked up from germline, CDR1 is SQVTM and CDR2 is ANQGSEA. This CDR3 comprises 11 residues. The junction had 3 bases not matched to a gene; V was cut back by 4 bases and J by 8 bases. This CDR3 reads CSVGTGREAFF. In DNA, the CDR3 is TGCAGCGTTGGGACAGGGAGAGAAGCTTTCTTT.

The chain employs TRBV2 and TRBJ2-6; a possible D gene is TRBD1 (5 bases). With 4 bases removed from V and 0 bases from J, the gap between germline ends came to 22 bases. The CDR3 is 20 residues long. The germline CDR1 and CDR2 sequences are SNHLY and FYNNEI. Here the CDR3 reads CASSGLRVGAYLSGANVLTF. The DNA of the CDR3 is TGTGCCAGCAGTGGTCTCCGAGTAGGGGCCTATCTCTCTGGGGCCAACGTCCTGACTTTC.

This rearrangement joins TRBV4-3 to TRBJ1-4; D unresolved. V shed 0 bases and J shed 5 bases, with 7 bases lying between them. CDR3 size: 14 residues. Germline V gene data show CDR1 as LGHNA and CDR2 as YSLEER. The chain's CDR3 is CASSQEHRNEKLFF. The DNA for the CDR3 is TGCGCCAGCAGCCAAGAACACCGAAATGAAAAACTGTTTTTT.

In regard to this clone: The same CDR3 is also encoded by other DNA sequences in this sample. The gene calls are TRBV7-2 and TRBJ1-2; D is perhaps TRBD1 (6 bases). Germline values: CDR1 SGHTA, CDR2 FQGNSA. The CDR3 runs to 14 residues. Between the trimmed V and J ends, which lost 4 bases and 2 bases, there was a span of 11 bases. The CDR3 loop is CASSSGQTNYGYTF. The CDR3 DNA is TGTGCCAGCAGCTCCGGACAGACGAACTATGGCTACACCTTC.

The V call is TRBV7-9, the J call TRBJ2-7; D perhaps matches TRBD2 (6 bases). This CDR3 has 13 amino acids. V was pared by 4 bases and J by 3 bases, with 10 bases between. CDR1 is SEHNR, CDR2 FQNEAQ, per germline (reference sequence). The CDR3 DNA sequence: TGTGCCAGCAGCTCCGGGACTTACTACGAGCAGTACTTC. Its translation is CASSSGTYYEQYF.

The chain recombines TRBV6-5 with TRBJ1-1; D might be TRBD1 (5 bases). Deletions cut 2 bases from V and 5 bases from J, with 9 bases between. The CDR3 length is 13 residues. Germline lookup yields CDR1 MNHEY and CDR2 SVGAGI. CDR3 coding DNA: TGTGCCAGCAGTTACCTCGGGGGGACTGAAGCTTTCTTT. Its protein product is CASSYLGGTEAFF.

The chain carries TRBV11-2 and TRBJ1-6; D is uncertain. The CDR3 sequence is 12 residues long. Per the germline V gene, CDR1 is SGHAT and CDR2 is FQNNGV. V lost 5 bases, J lost 13 bases, and 12 bases lay in between. DNA for the CDR3: TGTGCCAGCAGCGAACCCCCAGGTCCCCTCCACTTT. Amino acids: CASSEPPGPLHF.

The chain combines TRBV11-3 with TRBJ2-5; 7 nucleotides agree with TRBD2. The V segment lost 1 base and the J segment 2 bases; nucleotides outside the gene matches: 7. This CDR3 is built from 16 residues. The germline V gene encodes CDR1 SGHNT and CDR2 YENEEA. The CDR3 is CASSLGVAGPQETQYF. For the CDR3, the DNA is TGTGCCAGCAGCTTAGGAGTAGCGGGTCCTCAAGAGACCCAGTACTTC.

The chain has TRBV25-1 and TRBJ2-1, with no clear D. This CDR3 is built from 15 residues. V lost 4 bases to trimming and J lost 6 bases, with 16 bases between them. Germline V CDR1 and CDR2: MGHDK, SYGVNS. CDR3 coding DNA: TGTGCCAGCAGTGGGGCTGGAGATATTAGCAATGAGCAGTTCTTC. This codes for CASSGAGDISNEQFF.

The chain employs TRBV30 and TRBJ1-4, with D perhaps TRBD1 (6 bases). V lost 2 bases and J 7 bases, leaving 17 bases between the germline ends. This CDR3 is built from 15 residues. Germline CDR1 is GTSNPN and CDR2 is SVGIG (reference sequence). CDR3 sequence reads: CAWSKGLQGGEKLFF. The CDR3 nucleotides read TGTGCCTGGAGTAAAGGGCTACAGGGTGGTGAAAAACTGTTTTTT.

The chain employs TRBV23-1 and TRBJ2-5; 9 nucleotides agree with TRBD1. TRBV23-1 is noted as an ORF with a role that remains uncertain. This CDR3 has 20 residues. The trim removed 0 bases at V and 2 bases at J, leaving 16 bases unmatched. The CDR3 region has the DNA TGCGCCAGCAGTCAATCAAGGGGACAGGGCCCATCTCACTCTCAAGAGACCCAGTACTTC. Translated: CASSQSRGQGPSHSQETQYF.

This CDR3 is CSVEDLTDTQYF. In DNA form, the CDR3 reads TGCAGCGTTGAAGATCTTACGGATACGCAGTATTTT. The gene calls are TRBV29-1 and TRBJ2-3; D not certain. V shed 0 bases and J shed 6 bases, with 7 bases lying between them. This CDR3 contains 12 residues. Germline V gives CDR1 SQVTM, CDR2 ANQGSEA.

The V gene is TRBV4-3, the J gene TRBJ2-1, with unresolved D. Per germline, CDR1 LGHNA and CDR2 YSLEER. CDR3 length: 16 amino acids. V gave up 1 base and J gave up 0 bases, with 10 bases separating them. The CDR3, as DNA: TGCGCCAGCAGCCAAGTGGAATCGGGCTCCTACAATGAGCAGTTCTTC. It codes for CASSQVESGSYNEQFF.

This chain uses TRBV25-1 with TRBJ2-3; D may be TRBD1 (6 bases). This CDR3 has 16 residues. V gave up 6 bases and J gave up 4 bases, with 20 bases separating them. The germline CDR1 and CDR2 sequences are MGHDK and SYGVNS. The CDR3 DNA reads TGTGCCAGCAGACCAACAGGGATCCCCTCCTCAGATACGCAGTATTTT. Translating it yields CASRPTGIPSSDTQYF.

The gene calls are TRBV18 and TRBJ2-3, with D maybe TRBD2 (6 bases). Germline V gene sequence: CDR1 KGHSH, CDR2 LQKENI. With 4 bases removed from V and 4 bases from J, the gap between germline ends came to 15 bases. This CDR3 region has 15 residues. CDR3 in amino acids: CASSHPGLGPDTQYF. CDR3 nucleotide sequence: TGTGCCAGCTCACACCCGGGACTTGGCCCAGATACGCAGTATTTT.

This chain connects TRBV6-1 to TRBJ1-3; 7 bases match TRBD1. V trimming: 3 bases; J trimming: 2 bases; junction bases outside the gene matches: 10. This CDR3 region has 17 residues. Germline CDR1 MNHNS, CDR2 SASEGT. The CDR3: CASSDAPQGITGNTIYF. CDR3 nucleotides: TGTGCCAGCAGTGATGCCCCACAGGGGATAACTGGAAACACCATATATTTT.

J is TRBJ2-1 and V is TRBV29-1, with D perhaps TRBD1 (5 bases). The germline gives CDR1 SQVTM, CDR2 ANQGSEA. Trimming left V 7 bases short and J 2 bases short, with 21 bases between. The CDR3 extends over 16 amino acids. The CDR3: CSGGTKAGPPYNEQFF. CDR3 bases: TGCAGCGGTGGAACAAAGGCAGGGCCACCCTACAATGAGCAGTTCTTC.

The chain carries TRBV7-2 and TRBJ2-4, with TRBD2 as a possible D gene (5 bases). The length of the CDR3 is 13 residues. Germline CDR1 SGHTA, CDR2 FQGNSA. Deletions cut 4 bases from V and 3 bases from J, with 7 bases between. CDR3 sequence reads: CASSSGSKNIQYF. CDR3 nucleotide sequence: TGTGCCAGCAGCTCGGGGAGCAAAAACATTCAGTACTTC.

The genes are TRBV6-6 and TRBJ1-5; perhaps TRBD1 as D (6 bases). Trimming shortened V by 2 bases and J by 0 bases, and 11 bases separated the two germline ends. This CDR3 spans 16 amino acids. Germline V gene data show CDR1 as MNHNY and CDR2 as SVGAGI (reference sequence). DNA of the CDR3: TGTGCCAGCAGTTACATACAGGGCCTTAGCAATCAGCCCCAGCATTTT. This encodes CASSYIQGLSNQPQHF.

Only one count was recorded for this clone. The chain has TRBV3-1 (or the pseudogene TRBV3-2) and TRBJ2-1; 7 nucleotides align to TRBD2. The germline CDR1 and CDR2 sequences are LGHDT and YNNKEL (reference sequence). V shed 3 bases, J shed 7 bases, and the junction held 9 bases outside the gene matches. The CDR3 spans 15 residues. The CDR3 DNA sequence: TGTGCCAGCAGCCACGACGGAGCGGGGAGGAATGAGCAGTTCTTC. Its translation is CASSHDGAGRNEQFF.

V gene TRBV18 combines with J gene TRBJ1-1; D unresolved. Looked up from germline, CDR1 is KGHSH and CDR2 is LQKENI. CDR3 size: 15 residues. Trimming took 0 bases from V and 4 from J, leaving 12 bases between them. The CDR3 DNA follows: TGTGCCAGCTCACCACCGCGGGCTGAGGGCACTGAAGCTTTCTTT. Translating it yields CASSPPRAEGTEAFF.

The V gene is TRBV5-1, the J gene TRBJ1-2; possibly TRBD1 for D (5 bases). The CDR3 length is 14 residues. Germline CDR1 and CDR2: SGHRS and YFSETQ. V lost 4 bases to trimming and J lost 0 bases, with 10 bases between them. The DNA of the CDR3 is TGCGCCAGCAGCGCACAGGTTACTAACTATGGCTACACCTTC. As protein: CASSAQVTNYGYTF.